The 20 T cell receptor beta chains in this list originate from one sample, sequenced in a study of blood T cells in healthy people across ages. Using a J-beta primer mix together with a sample-barcoded 5' primer, a second PCR was run for about 6 to 11 cycles. TCRdb redid the calling of the 5' RACE reads with MiXCR, one entry per CDR3 protein. Of roughly 800,000 distinct CDR3 sequences in the sample, about 34% are singletons; the top ten hold 13%. Sequences were obtained from blood. All receptors come from a man aged 18 to 29 in good health.

CDR3 DNA: TGTGCCAGCAGCTCGAGCCGTTGGGGCAATTCACCCCTCCACTTT. This gives the protein CASSSSRWGNSPLHF. The V gene is TRBV7-9, the J gene TRBJ1-6, with D possibly matching TRBD1 (5 bases). The CDR3 loop spans 15 amino acids. V shed 4 bases and J shed 7 bases, with 14 bases lying between them. Per the germline V gene, CDR1 is SEHNR and CDR2 is FQNEAQ (reference sequence).

This chain uses TRBV15 with TRBJ2-7; 8 bases line up with TRBD1. Gene TRBJ2-4 matches the end of the DNA better, so the J call may be wrong. The CDR3 runs to 20 residues. The germline V gene has CDR1 LNHNV and CDR2 YYDKDF (reference sequence). The CDR3 bases are TGTGCCACCAGCTCACAATACGGAGGTAGCAGGGGGCTAATAGGTGACATTCAGTACTTC. Protein: CATSSQYGGSRGLIGDIQYF.

This clonotype was observed at least ten times. The rearrangement uses TRBV9 and TRBJ2-5, with D perhaps assigned TRBD1 or TRBD2 (5 bases each). V was cut by 4 bases and J by 3 bases, with 16 bases left in between. Germline CDR1 and CDR2: SGDLS and YYNGEE. The CDR3 is 15 residues long. In nucleotides, the CDR3 is TGTGCCAGCAGCCCAACCGGGACGGGGAAAGAGACCCAGTACTTC. This translates into CASSPTGTGKETQYF.

V gene TRBV7-3 combines with J gene TRBJ2-5, with D perhaps TRBD2 (6 bases). Germline CDR1 and CDR2: SGHTA and FQGTGA. V was shortened by 0 bases and J by 5 bases, with 13 bases between the two germline ends. The CDR3 is made up of 15 amino acids. The DNA for the CDR3 is TGTGCCAGCAGCTTAACGCGGGACCGGGGGGAGACCCAGTACTTC. Its protein product is CASSLTRDRGETQYF. Complete variable domain (other parts from reference TRBV7-3 and TRBJ2-5): GAGVSQTPSNKVTEKGKYVELRCDPISGHTALYWYRQSLGQGPEFLIYFQGTGAADDSGLPNDRFFAVRPEGSVSTLKIQRTERGDSAVYLCASSLTRDRGETQYFGPGTRLLVL.

The chain uses TRBV7-3 and TRBJ2-4; possibly TRBD2 for D (6 bases). Near its end, the DNA agrees better with TRBJ2-7, so the J call may be wrong. This CDR3 region has 13 residues. Looked up from germline, CDR1 is SGHTA and CDR2 is FQGTGA. CDR3 sequence reads: CASSLREKGEQYF. The CDR3 nucleotides read TGTGCCAGCAGCCTCCGGGAGAAGGGCGAGCAGTACTTC.

The chain couples TRBV7-2 to TRBJ2-5, with D perhaps being TRBD1 or TRBD2 (5 bases each). Per the germline V gene, CDR1 is SGHTA and CDR2 is FQGNSA. The CDR3 runs 16 residues. The germline V and J ends were trimmed by 2 bases and 5 bases, with 18 bases remaining between them. Here the CDR3 DNA reads TGTGCCAGCAGCTTAAGCCCCGGGACCCCGCGGGAGACCCAGTACTTC. This encodes CASSLSPGTPRETQYF.

The J gene is TRBJ2-1, the V gene TRBV12-3 or TRBV12-4; 7 bases line up with TRBD1. The CDR3 loop spans 14 amino acids. With 3 bases clipped from V and 4 bases from J, the junction kept 3 bases outside the gene matches. The DNA of the CDR3 is TGTGCCAGCAGTTTCGAGGGACAGTACAATGAGCAGTTCTTC. Encoded protein: CASSFEGQYNEQFF.

With regard to this clonotype: Since a much larger clone is just one base distant, this may be a read error. V is TRBV12-3 or TRBV12-4 and J is TRBJ2-5; TRBD1 matches at 7 bases. TRBJ2-7 matches the DNA end more closely, so the J call is doubtful. The CDR3 is 15 residues long. CDR3 sequence reads: CASSSATGLLDEQYF. CDR3 nucleotide sequence: TGTGCCAGCAGTTCAGCGACAGGGCTCCTGGACGAGCAGTACTTC.

The chain employs TRBV7-2 and TRBJ2-5; 7 positions agree with TRBD2. The DNA end lines up better with TRBJ2-7; the J call may be wrong. CDR3 length: 13 amino acids. Germline values: CDR1 SGHTA, CDR2 FQGNSA. This chain's CDR3 is CASSWGGVDEQYF. Written as DNA, the CDR3 is TGTGCCAGCAGCTGGGGAGGGGTGGACGAGCAGTACTTC.

This clonotype has only a few counts. The chain is built from TRBV27 and TRBJ1-1; TRBD1 matches at 7 bases. The length of the CDR3 is 13 residues. Trimming cost V 5 bases and J 11 bases; bases outside gene matches: 11. From germline, CDR1 is MNHEY and CDR2 SMNVEV (reference sequence). In DNA, the CDR3 is TGTGCCAGCAGTGTCAGGGGGGGGTCTAAGGCTTTCTTT. Translating it yields CASSVRGGSKAFF.

This clonotype was seen many times. The chain recombines TRBV4-1 with TRBJ2-3; D possibly corresponds to TRBD2 (5 bases). The V gene's germline CDR1 is MGHRA and CDR2 YSYEKL. The CDR3 is 12 residues long. Trimming took off 1 base at V and 8 bases at J, with 7 bases between the two ends. Here the CDR3 reads CASSQVGGTQYF. The CDR3 DNA reads as TGCGCCAGCAGCCAAGTTGGAGGTACGCAGTATTTT.

This clonotype was found many times. V gene TRBV12-3 or TRBV12-4 combines with J gene TRBJ2-3; D tentatively reads TRBD1 or TRBD2 (5 bases each). Deletions cut 6 bases from V and 2 bases from J, with 9 bases between. This CDR3 region has 13 residues. Here the CDR3 reads CASRGPLTDTQYF. The DNA of the CDR3 is TGTGCCAGCAGGGGACCTCTCACAGATACGCAGTATTTT.

This clonotype showed up many times. The CDR3 loop is CSVEGGHETNYGYTF. The CDR3 nucleotides are TGCAGCGTTGAGGGAGGACACGAGACTAACTATGGCTACACCTTC. V is TRBV29-1 and J is TRBJ1-2; a possible D gene is TRBD1 (5 bases). V was shortened by 3 bases and J by 0 bases, with 14 bases between the two germline ends. This CDR3 has 15 amino acids. Germline V lookup: CDR1 SQVTM, CDR2 ANQGSEA.

This clonotype was seen a few times. The chain has TRBV4-3 and TRBJ2-1, with 11 bases identical to TRBD1. The V gene end was trimmed by 0 bases and the J gene end by 5 bases; junction bases not matched to a gene: 3. CDR1 is LGHNA and CDR2 is YSLEER in the germline V gene. The CDR3 totals 16 residues. For the CDR3, the DNA is TGCGCCAGCAGCCAAGAAGGGACAGGGGGTCACAATGAGCAGTTCTTC. It is translated as CASSQEGTGGHNEQFF.

The gene calls are TRBV20-1 and TRBJ2-2, with 7 bases matching TRBD2. This CDR3 spans 14 amino acids. Germline CDR1 is DFQATT and CDR2 is SNEGSKA (reference sequence). Trimming at V came to 6 bases and at J to 2 bases, leaving 6 bases not matched to a gene. CDR3 nucleotide sequence: TGCAGTGCCAGGACTAGGGGTAACACCGGGGAGCTGTTTTTT. It specifies CSARTRGNTGELFF.

On this clonotype: With a much larger clone just one base away, this may be a read error. This chain connects TRBV12-3 or TRBV12-4 to TRBJ1-2; 7 positions agree with TRBD1. CDR3 length: 14 amino acids. V lost 3 bases to trimming and J lost 10 bases; unmatched junction nucleotides: 11. In DNA, the CDR3 is TGTGCCAGCAGTTTCCCCCCGACAGGGATTGACTACACCTTC. It codes for CASSFPPTGIDYTF.

This clonotype appeared a single time. The J gene is TRBJ2-7, the V gene TRBV21-1; the listed D gene, TRBD1, was not tested against the DNA. TRBV21-1 is a pseudogene locus. The CDR3 sequence is 16 residues long. The CDR3 DNA reads as TGTGCCAGCAGCAAAGCCGCGGGACAGGGATACTACGAGCAGTACTTC. This gives the protein CASSKAAGQGYYEQYF.

V gene TRBV20-1 combines with J gene TRBJ2-3, with 16 bases matching TRBD2. The CDR3 is 17 residues long. The germline CDR1 and CDR2 sequences are DFQATT and SNEGSKA (reference sequence). J lost 6 bases, V lost 3 bases, and 9 bases had no gene match. The CDR3 DNA follows: TGCAGTGCTAGCTTCGGGACTAGCGGGAGGGTAGGGGATACGCAGTATTTT. It yields the protein CSASFGTSGRVGDTQYF.

V usage is TRBV20-1 and J usage is TRBJ2-5, with D perhaps matching TRBD1 or TRBD2 (6 bases each). CDR1 is DFQATT and CDR2 is SNEGSKA in the germline V gene (reference sequence). The CDR3 has 15 residues. Between the trimmed V and J ends, which lost 6 bases and 4 bases, there was a span of 21 bases. This CDR3 is CSANPGEGGVETQYF. CDR3 in DNA: TGCAGTGCGAACCCAGGGGAAGGCGGGGTAGAGACCCAGTACTTC.

The rearrangement joins TRBV7-9 to TRBJ2-3; no clear D. CDR3 length: 16 residues. The V end lost 4 bases, the J end lost 3 bases, and 17 bases lay between the germline ends. Germline values: CDR1 SEHNR, CDR2 FQNEAQ (reference sequence). The CDR3 DNA reads TGTGCCAGCAGCTCCCCGGCTTGGACCGGGACAGATACGCAGTATTTT. It specifies CASSSPAWTGTDTQYF. The variable domain in full, completed from reference TRBV7-9 and TRBJ2-3, reads DTGVSQNPRHKITKRGQNVTFRCDPISEHNRLYWYRQTLGQGPEFLTYFQNEAQLEKSRLLSDRFSAERPKGSFSTLEIQRTEQGDSAMYLCASSSPAWTGTDTQYFGPGTRLTVL.